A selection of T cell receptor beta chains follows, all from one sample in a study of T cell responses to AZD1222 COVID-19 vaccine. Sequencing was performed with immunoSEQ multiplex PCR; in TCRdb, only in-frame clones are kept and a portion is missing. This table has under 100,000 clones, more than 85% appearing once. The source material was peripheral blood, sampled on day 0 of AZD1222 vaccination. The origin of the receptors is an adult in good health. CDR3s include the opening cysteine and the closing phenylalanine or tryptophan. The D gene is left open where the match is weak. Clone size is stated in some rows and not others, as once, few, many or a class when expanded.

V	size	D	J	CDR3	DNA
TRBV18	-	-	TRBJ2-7	CASSPDRLETYEQYF	TGTGCCAGCTCACCCGACAGGCTAGAAACCTACGAGCAGTACTTC
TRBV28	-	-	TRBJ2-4	CASTRGRVAKNIQYF	TGTGCCAGCACCAGGGGGAGGGTAGCCAAAAACATTCAGTACTTC
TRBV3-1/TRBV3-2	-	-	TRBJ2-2	CASSQVSHTGELFF	TGTGCCAGCAGCCAAGTATCCCACACCGGGGAGCTGTTTTTT
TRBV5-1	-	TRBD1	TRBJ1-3	CASSSGQGGNTIYF	TGCGCCAGCAGCTCGGGACAGGGTGGAAACACCATATATTTT
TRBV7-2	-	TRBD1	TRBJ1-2	CASTPTGGPFYGYTF	TGTGCCAGCACCCCAACAGGGGGCCCCTTCTATGGCTACACCTTC
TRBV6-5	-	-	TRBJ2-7	CASRATGTYEQYF	TGTGCCAGCAGGGCTACCGGGACCTACGAGCAGTACTTC
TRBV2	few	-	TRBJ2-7	CASIERLHEQYF	TGTGCCAGCATCGAACGCTTACACGAGCAGTACTTC
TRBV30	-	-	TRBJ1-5	CAWSVSGTSNQPQHF	TGTGCCTGGAGTGTATCCGGGACCTCCAATCAGCCCCAGCATTTT
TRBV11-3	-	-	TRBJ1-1	CASSTLRNTEAFF	TGTGCCAGCAGCACCCTAAGGAACACTGAAGCTTTCTTT
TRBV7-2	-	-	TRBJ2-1	CASRPYNEQFF	TGTGCCAGCAGACCATACAATGAGCAGTTCTTC
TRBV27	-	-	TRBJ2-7	CASSLARTAEQYF	TGTGCCAGCAGCCTCGCTAGGACCGCCGAGCAGTACTTC
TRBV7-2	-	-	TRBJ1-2	CASSLSGNQGYTF	TGTGCCAGCAGCTTATCGGGTAATCAAGGCTACACCTTC
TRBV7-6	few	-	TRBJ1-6	CASSSLGDSPLHF	TGTGCCAGCAGCTCCCTAGGTGATTCACCCCTCCACTTT
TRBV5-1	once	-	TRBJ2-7	CASRATPQGTAYEQYF	TGCGCCAGCAGGGCCACACCACAGGGGACTGCCTACGAGCAGTACTTC
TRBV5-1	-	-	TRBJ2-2	CASSRGGNTGELFF	TGCGCCAGCAGTAGGGGCGGGAACACCGGGGAGCTGTTTTTT
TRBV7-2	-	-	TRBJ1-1	CASSFGPGEGAFF	TGTGCCAGCAGCTTTGGACCGGGGGAAGGAGCTTTCTTT
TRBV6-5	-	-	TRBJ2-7	CASRPSGSSNYEQYF	TGTGCCAGCAGGCCATCTGGATCGTCTAACTACGAGCAGTACTTC